The next 19 T cell receptor beta chains were all read from a single sample in a study of technical replicates of blood from a few donors. Some clones are missing from TCRdb's copy, which holds only in-frame ones; the method was immunoSEQ multiplex PCR. The profile shows more than 75,000 clones, 65% to 90% of them singletons. The sequenced sample consisted of PBMCs. These receptors came from a human donor in good health. Some clones in this sample may be carry-over from other donors' samples.

This clone was seen only a few times. The chain couples TRBV6-6 to TRBJ2-7; possibly TRBD1 for D (6 bases). V dropped 5 bases and J dropped 3 bases, with 11 bases sitting between them. The CDR3 length is 13 residues. Germline loops: CDR1 MNHNY, CDR2 SVGAGI (reference sequence). CDR3 sequence reads: CASSTGSGYEQYF. In DNA form, the CDR3 reads TGTGCCAGCAGTACAGGGAGTGGCTACGAGCAGTACTTC.

This clone has only one observation. The V gene is TRBV7-2, the J gene TRBJ2-2, with D perhaps matching TRBD2 (6 bases). Germline V CDR1 and CDR2: SGHTA, FQGNSA. Trimming took off 10 bases at V and 0 bases at J, with 15 bases between the two ends. This CDR3 is 15 amino acids long. This chain's CDR3 is CATMGRGANTGELFF. As DNA, the CDR3 is TGTGCCACCATGGGTCGCGGGGCGAACACCGGGGAGCTGTTTTTT.

The table lists this clone with a few counts. The genes are TRBV27 and TRBJ1-1; D may be TRBD1 (5 bases). Germline V gene lookup returns CDR1 MNHEY and CDR2 SMNVEV (reference sequence). Trimming cost V 6 bases and J 1 base, with 18 bases left between them. This CDR3 region has 16 residues. CDR3 in DNA: TGTGCCAGCAGCCTTGAACGCGGGGCTCGGAACACTGAAGCTTTCTTT. Translated, it gives CASSLERGARNTEAFF.

The rearrangement uses TRBV7-2 and TRBJ2-2; a weak D match, TRBD1 (8 bases). There are 14 residues in the CDR3. Germline-derived CDR1 and CDR2 are SGHTA and FQGNSA. V was clipped by 5 bases and J by 6 bases, with 13 bases between them. This CDR3 is CASSGQGGSGELFF. The CDR3 DNA reads as TGTGCCAGCAGCGGACAGGGAGGGTCCGGGGAGCTGTTTTTT. The variable domain in full, completed from reference TRBV7-2 and TRBJ2-2, reads GAGVSQSPSNKVTEKGKDVELRCDPISGHTALYWYRQSLGQGLEFLIYFQGNSAPDKSGLPSDRFSAERTGGSVSTLTIQRTQQEDSAVYLCASSGQGGSGELFFGEGSRLTVL.

V is TRBV5-1 and J is TRBJ2-7; D might be TRBD2 (6 bases). Germline V gene lookup returns CDR1 SGHRS and CDR2 YFSETQ. The germline V and J ends were trimmed by 0 bases and 2 bases, with 12 bases remaining between them. CDR3 length: 15 residues. DNA for the CDR3: TGCGCCAGCAGCTTGGTGGCGGGGTCTGCCTACGAGCAGTACTTC. Amino acids: CASSLVAGSAYEQYF.

CDR3 DNA sequence: TGTGCCAGCCGGATCAGGGGCGCGAGGTCTGAAGCTTTCTTT. Encoded protein: CASRIRGARSEAFF. The V call is TRBV6-1, the J call TRBJ1-1; possibly TRBD1 for D (6 bases). Germline CDR1 and CDR2: MNHNS and SASEGT. The V end lost 8 bases, the J end lost 6 bases, and 19 bases lay between the germline ends. This CDR3 is 14 amino acids long.

This clone was seen just once. The chain's CDR3 is CASSLPQSGGSNEQFF. The CDR3 DNA reads as TGTGCCAGCAGCTTACCGCAAAGCGGGGGAAGCAATGAGCAGTTCTTC. V usage is TRBV7-6 and J usage is TRBJ2-1; 8 nucleotides align to TRBD2. This CDR3 has 16 amino acids. The J segment lost 6 bases and the V segment lost 2 bases, leaving 9 bases of the junction unmatched. Germline CDR1 reads SGHVS; CDR2 reads FNYEAQ. Filled out from reference TRBV7-6 and TRBJ2-1, the complete variable domain reads GAGVSQSPRYKVTKRGQDVALRCDPISGHVSLYWYRQALGQGPEFLTYFNYEAQQDKSGLPNDRFSAERPEGSISTLTIQRTEQRDSAMYRCASSLPQSGGSNEQFFGPGTRLTVL.

V and J are TRBV7-9 and TRBJ2-5, with TRBD2 matching 12 bases. The CDR3 covers 17 residues. After removal of 5 bases from V and 2 bases from J, the junction contained 9 bases not matched to a gene. Germline values: CDR1 SEHNR, CDR2 FQNEAQ (reference sequence). The DNA of the CDR3 is TGTGCCAGCAGCACACTCGGACTAGCGGGGACGCAAGAGACCCAGTACTTC. It is translated as CASSTLGLAGTQETQYF.

The chain has TRBV7-8 and TRBJ2-5; 9 nucleotides match TRBD1. With V trimmed by 1 base and J by 4 bases, 7 bases remained unmatched. The germline CDR1 and CDR2 sequences are SGHVS and FQNEAQ. The CDR3 totals 16 residues. The CDR3 protein is CASSLVGQGRGETQYF. CDR3 nucleotide sequence: TGTGCCAGCAGCTTAGTGGGACAGGGACGGGGAGAGACCCAGTACTTC.

The V call is TRBV28, the J call TRBJ1-4, with D perhaps TRBD1 (5 bases). The CDR3 contains 15 residues. V was pared by 0 bases and J by 5 bases, with 10 bases between. The germline V gene has CDR1 MDHEN and CDR2 SYDVKM. The CDR3 protein is CASSLWGGDNEKLFF. The CDR3 region has the DNA TGTGCCAGCAGTTTATGGGGGGGGGACAATGAAAAACTGTTTTTT.

This clone was detected only a few times. The chain employs TRBV10-3 and TRBJ1-5; perhaps TRBD1 as D (6 bases). The CDR3 totals 13 residues. Trimming shortened V by 6 bases and J by 5 bases, and 11 bases separated the two germline ends. Germline-derived CDR1 and CDR2 are ENHRY and SYGVKD. CDR3 DNA sequence: TGTGCCATCAGGACGGACAGCTATCAGCCCCAGCATTTT. Translated, it gives CAIRTDSYQPQHF.

V usage is TRBV18 and J usage is TRBJ2-3; 12 bases are shared with TRBD2. Germline-derived CDR1 and CDR2 are KGHSH and LQKENI. V gave up 4 bases and J gave up 6 bases; unmatched junction bases: 5. The CDR3 loop spans 15 amino acids. CDR3 loop: CASSQNGLAGDTQYF. The CDR3 bases are TGTGCCAGCTCACAAAACGGACTAGCGGGGGATACGCAGTATTTT. Full variable domain (missing parts from reference TRBV18 and TRBJ2-3): NAGVMQNPRHLVRRRGQEARLRCSPMKGHSHVYWYRQLPEEGLKFMVYLQKENIIDESGMPKERFSAEFPKEGPSILRIQQVVRGDSAAYFCASSQNGLAGDTQYFGPGTRLTVL.

The chain carries TRBV18 and TRBJ1-2; TRBD1 matches 12 bases. Germline CDR1 and CDR2: KGHSH and LQKENI. V lost 5 bases to trimming and J lost 4 bases; unmatched junction nucleotides: 5. The CDR3 covers 15 residues. DNA of the CDR3: TGTGCCAGCTCAGAGGGGACAGGGGGCATCTATGGCTACACCTTC. As protein: CASSEGTGGIYGYTF.

The J gene is TRBJ2-7, the V gene TRBV28; D perhaps matches TRBD1 (5 bases). The germline V gene has CDR1 MDHEN and CDR2 SYDVKM. This CDR3 is built from 11 residues. V lost 5 bases, J lost 7 bases, and 9 bases lay in between. In nucleotides, the CDR3 is TGTGCCAGCAGTACAGGACGGGAGCAGTACTTC. This translates into CASSTGREQYF.

The V call is TRBV5-6, the J call TRBJ1-2; D is possibly TRBD1 (6 bases). Trimming took off 4 bases at V and 3 bases at J, with 16 bases between the two ends. The CDR3 extends over 15 amino acids. The V gene's germline CDR1 is SGHDT and CDR2 YYEEEE. CDR3 bases: TGTGCCAGCAGCCCCTGGCTGGGACACCACTATGGCTACACCTTC. Protein: CASSPWLGHHYGYTF. The whole variable domain, filled in from reference TRBV5-6 and TRBJ1-2, reads DAGVTQSPTHLIKTRGQQVTLRCSPKSGHDTVSWYQQALGQGPQFIFQYYEEEERQRGNFPDRFSGHQFPNYSSELNVNALLLGDSALYLCASSPWLGHHYGYTFGSGTRLTVV.

Only one count was recorded for this clone. The V and J genes are TRBV15 and TRBJ1-2, with D hard to call. The CDR3 spans 17 residues. Trimming removed 0 bases at V and 0 bases at J, with 14 bases between. Germline CDR1 LNHNV, CDR2 YYDKDF (reference sequence). The CDR3 spells CATSRDHSAAANYGYTF. Written as DNA, the CDR3 is TGTGCCACCAGCAGAGATCATAGCGCAGCTGCTAACTATGGCTACACCTTC.

This rearrangement joins TRBV4-3 to TRBJ2-3; TRBD2 matches 11 bases. The CDR3 has 17 amino acids. CDR1 is LGHNA, CDR2 YSLEER, per germline. J lost 3 bases, V lost 3 bases, and 8 bases had no gene match. CDR3 coding DNA: TGCGCCAGCAGCCATCTACTAGCGGGAGATCCTACAGATACGCAGTATTTT. Amino acid sequence: CASSHLLAGDPTDTQYF.

J is TRBJ2-1 and V is TRBV7-3; 8 nucleotides align to TRBD1. With V trimmed by 3 bases and J by 6 bases, 4 bases remained unmatched. The CDR3 is 14 residues long. Looked up from germline, CDR1 is SGHTA and CDR2 is FQGTGA. CDR3 loop: CASSFAGGFNEQFF. Here the CDR3 DNA reads TGTGCCAGCAGCTTCGCAGGGGGCTTCAATGAGCAGTTCTTC.

V usage is TRBV7-2 and J usage is TRBJ2-1; TRBD2 agrees at 8 bases. Looked up from germline, CDR1 is SGHTA and CDR2 is FQGNSA. The CDR3 consists of 18 residues. Trimming took 1 base from V and 0 from J; bases not matched to a gene: 8. CDR3 nucleotide sequence: TGTGCCAGCAGCTTAGGGGCCCCCGGGACTAGCTCCTACAATGAGCAGTTCTTC. It translates to CASSLGAPGTSSYNEQFF.